A selection of T cell receptor beta chains follows, all from one sample in a study of blood T cell repertoires in COVID-19. The protocol was immunoSEQ multiplex PCR, while the TCRdb copy is restricted to in-frame clones and leaves out a portion. The sample holds tens of thousands of clones; roughly 90% are singletons and the top ten take around 7%. The sequenced material came from peripheral blood. These receptors were collected from a human donor in a cohort sampled during active COVID-19. Both conserved end residues are part of each CDR3. Each record gives: D gene, clone size, J gene, V gene, CDR3 protein, CDR3 DNA. D genes are given only for firm matches. Clone size is stated in some rows and not others, as once, few, many or a class when expanded.

d_call: TRBD2; clone_size: .; j_call: TRBJ2-4; v_call: TRBV15; cdr3_aa: CATSRDMGLENIQYF; cdr3_nt: TGTGCCACCAGCAGAGATATGGGACTAGAAAACATTCAGTACTTC
d_call: TRBD2; clone_size: .; j_call: TRBJ2-5; v_call: TRBV4-3; cdr3_aa: CASSQGGTSGRASETQYF; cdr3_nt: TGCGCCAGCAGCCAAGGAGGCACTAGCGGGAGGGCCTCGGAGACCCAGTACTTC
d_call: TRBD2; clone_size: .; j_call: TRBJ2-7; v_call: TRBV5-1; cdr3_aa: CASSSAYGGTIHEQYF; cdr3_nt: TGCGCCAGCAGCTCGGCTTACGGGGGGACGATCCACGAGCAGTACTTC
d_call: TRBD2; clone_size: .; j_call: TRBJ2-5; v_call: TRBV3-1/TRBV3-2; cdr3_aa: CASSQGGSSGAKETQYF; cdr3_nt: TGTGCCAGCAGCCAAGGGGGGTCTAGCGGGGCGAAAGAGACCCAGTACTTC
d_call: TRBD1; clone_size: .; j_call: TRBJ1-2; v_call: TRBV28; cdr3_aa: CASSPGQVEGYGYTF; cdr3_nt: TGTGCCAGCAGTCCCGGACAGGTTGAGGGCTATGGCTACACCTTC
d_call: .; clone_size: .; j_call: TRBJ2-2; v_call: TRBV23-1; cdr3_aa: CASSQSRWSGSPATGELFF; cdr3_nt: TGCGCCAGCAGTCAATCGCGGTGGTCCGGGAGTCCAGCTACCGGGGAGCTGTTTTTT
d_call: TRBD2; clone_size: .; j_call: TRBJ2-2; v_call: TRBV11-2; cdr3_aa: CASSWGSGRANTGELFF; cdr3_nt: TGTGCCAGCTCCTGGGGTAGCGGGAGGGCGAACACCGGGGAGCTGTTTTTT
d_call: TRBD1; clone_size: .; j_call: TRBJ1-2; v_call: TRBV5-1; cdr3_aa: CASRTGQGRDYGYTF; cdr3_nt: TGCGCCAGCAGGACAGGGCAGGGGAGAGACTATGGCTACACCTTC
d_call: .; clone_size: .; j_call: TRBJ1-1; v_call: TRBV7-6; cdr3_aa: CASSLREATEAFF; cdr3_nt: TGTGCCAGCAGCTTGAGGGAAGCCACTGAAGCTTTCTTT
d_call: TRBD1; clone_size: .; j_call: TRBJ1-2; v_call: TRBV2; cdr3_aa: CASRPTGTNYGYTF; cdr3_nt: TGTGCCAGCAGACCGACAGGGACTAACTATGGCTACACCTTC
d_call: .; clone_size: few; j_call: TRBJ2-7; v_call: TRBV11-2; cdr3_aa: CASSLDPLNEQYF; cdr3_nt: TGTGCCAGCAGCTTAGATCCTTTAAACGAGCAGTACTTC
d_call: .; clone_size: few; j_call: TRBJ1-5; v_call: TRBV19; cdr3_aa: CASSIGWQNNQPQHF; cdr3_nt: TGTGCCAGTAGTATAGGTTGGCAGAACAATCAGCCCCAGCATTTT
d_call: .; clone_size: .; j_call: TRBJ1-2; v_call: TRBV11-2; cdr3_aa: CASSLVPRQAYGYTF; cdr3_nt: TGTGCCAGCAGCTTAGTTCCCCGACAGGCCTATGGCTACACCTTC
d_call: .; clone_size: .; j_call: TRBJ2-7; v_call: TRBV7-8; cdr3_aa: CASSLQATRSYEQYF; cdr3_nt: TGTGCCAGCAGCTTACAGGCCACCAGATCCTACGAGCAGTACTTC
d_call: TRBD1; clone_size: .; j_call: TRBJ1-1; v_call: TRBV11-3; cdr3_aa: CASSSGQAPNTEAFF; cdr3_nt: TGTGCCAGCAGCTCGGGACAGGCGCCGAACACTGAAGCTTTCTTT
d_call: .; clone_size: .; j_call: TRBJ2-2; v_call: TRBV7-9; cdr3_aa: CASSFAPRGVTGELFF; cdr3_nt: TGTGCCAGCAGCTTCGCCCCCAGGGGAGTCACCGGGGAGCTGTTTTTT
d_call: .; clone_size: .; j_call: TRBJ1-4; v_call: TRBV7-9; cdr3_aa: CASSLARAGNEKLFF; cdr3_nt: TGTGCCAGCAGCTTAGCGCGGGCGGGGAATGAAAAACTGTTTTTT
d_call: .; clone_size: .; j_call: TRBJ2-1; v_call: TRBV7-3; cdr3_aa: CASSLNVNGEQFF; cdr3_nt: TGTGCCAGCAGCTTAAACGTGAACGGTGAGCAGTTCTTC
d_call: TRBD2; clone_size: .; j_call: TRBJ2-2; v_call: TRBV7-3; cdr3_aa: CASSLGTSGRSAGELFF; cdr3_nt: TGTGCCAGCAGCTTAGGGACTAGCGGGAGATCGGCCGGGGAGCTGTTTTTT
d_call: .; clone_size: few; j_call: TRBJ1-6; v_call: TRBV14; cdr3_aa: CASSQGYRVLGSPLHF; cdr3_nt: TGTGCCAGCAGCCAAGGCTACAGGGTCTTGGGTTCACCCCTCCACTTT
d_call: .; clone_size: .; j_call: TRBJ2-7; v_call: TRBV16; cdr3_aa: CASSLDSVTYEQYF; cdr3_nt: TGTGCCAGCAGCCTTGACAGCGTTACCTACGAGCAGTACTTC
d_call: TRBD1; clone_size: .; j_call: TRBJ1-3; v_call: TRBV5-1; cdr3_aa: CASSLGTGSGNTIYF; cdr3_nt: TGCGCCAGCAGCTTGGGGACAGGCTCTGGAAACACCATATATTTT
d_call: .; clone_size: .; j_call: TRBJ2-2; v_call: TRBV4-3; cdr3_aa: CASSHGGQNTGELFF; cdr3_nt: TGCGCCAGCAGCCACGGGGGGCAGAACACCGGGGAGCTGTTTTTT
d_call: .; clone_size: .; j_call: TRBJ1-1; v_call: TRBV15; cdr3_aa: CATSFTGGNTEAFF; cdr3_nt: TGTGCCACCAGCTTCACCGGGGGGAACACTGAAGCTTTCTTT
d_call: .; clone_size: .; j_call: TRBJ2-5; v_call: TRBV28; cdr3_aa: CASTTGETQYF; cdr3_nt: TGTGCCAGCACGACGGGGGAGACCCAGTACTTC
d_call: .; clone_size: .; j_call: TRBJ1-1; v_call: TRBV7-9; cdr3_aa: CASSLAEGVNTEAFF; cdr3_nt: TGTGCCAGCAGCTTAGCGGAGGGAGTGAACACTGAAGCTTTCTTT
d_call: TRBD1; clone_size: .; j_call: TRBJ2-7; v_call: TRBV7-2; cdr3_aa: CASSPTQGSSYEQYF; cdr3_nt: TGTGCCAGCAGCCCGACACAGGGGTCCTCCTACGAGCAGTACTTC
d_call: TRBD2; clone_size: once; j_call: TRBJ2-1; v_call: TRBV7-2; cdr3_aa: CASSLWGLAVTNEQFF; cdr3_nt: TGTGCCAGCAGCTTATGGGGACTAGCAGTAACCAATGAGCAGTTCTTC
d_call: TRBD1; clone_size: .; j_call: TRBJ2-6; v_call: TRBV7-9; cdr3_aa: CASSPNMTGIWANVLTF; cdr3_nt: TGTGCCAGCAGCCCGAACATGACAGGGATCTGGGCCAACGTCCTGACTTTC
d_call: TRBD2; clone_size: .; j_call: TRBJ2-3; v_call: TRBV2; cdr3_aa: CASRGASGTDTQYF; cdr3_nt: TGTGCCAGTCGAGGGGCTAGCGGGACAGATACGCAGTATTTT
d_call: .; clone_size: .; j_call: TRBJ1-1; v_call: TRBV10-3; cdr3_aa: CAIIAQGNTEAFF; cdr3_nt: TGTGCCATCATCGCACAGGGGAACACTGAAGCTTTCTTT
d_call: .; clone_size: .; j_call: TRBJ2-1; v_call: TRBV19; cdr3_aa: CASSAGLSYNEQFF; cdr3_nt: TGTGCCAGTAGTGCGGGACTGTCATACAATGAGCAGTTCTTC
d_call: .; clone_size: .; j_call: TRBJ2-2; v_call: TRBV28; cdr3_aa: CASLQGPANTGELFF; cdr3_nt: TGTGCCAGCCTACAGGGCCCTGCGAACACCGGGGAGCTGTTTTTT
d_call: .; clone_size: .; j_call: TRBJ1-6; v_call: TRBV10-3; cdr3_aa: CAISESAGVNSPLHF; cdr3_nt: TGTGCCATCAGTGAGTCTGCGGGGGTAAATTCACCCCTCCACTTT
d_call: .; clone_size: .; j_call: TRBJ1-1; v_call: TRBV19; cdr3_aa: CASSILSGSEAFF; cdr3_nt: TGTGCCAGTAGTATACTCTCCGGTTCTGAAGCTTTCTTT
d_call: .; clone_size: once; j_call: TRBJ2-3; v_call: TRBV30; cdr3_aa: CAWSSSDTQYF; cdr3_nt: TGTGCCTGGTCTTCTTCAGATACGCAGTATTTT
d_call: TRBD1; clone_size: .; j_call: TRBJ1-2; v_call: TRBV18; cdr3_aa: CASSPTQGAGYGYTF; cdr3_nt: TGTGCCAGCTCACCAACACAGGGGGCTGGCTATGGCTACACCTTC
d_call: TRBD1; clone_size: .; j_call: TRBJ2-3; v_call: TRBV9; cdr3_aa: CASSSGTGADTQYF; cdr3_nt: TGTGCCAGCAGCTCCGGGACAGGGGCCGATACGCAGTATTTT
d_call: .; clone_size: .; j_call: TRBJ2-3; v_call: TRBV9; cdr3_aa: CASSTRTSTDTQYF; cdr3_nt: TGTGCCAGCAGCACCCGGACTAGCACAGATACGCAGTATTTT
d_call: TRBD1; clone_size: .; j_call: TRBJ1-2; v_call: TRBV19; cdr3_aa: CASGQGETGYTF; cdr3_nt: TGTGCCTCTGGACAGGGCGAAACTGGCTACACCTTC
d_call: .; clone_size: .; j_call: TRBJ1-3; v_call: TRBV28; cdr3_aa: CASTGGQGVSGNTIYF; cdr3_nt: TGTGCCAGCACGGGGGGGCAGGGAGTATCTGGAAACACCATATATTTT
d_call: TRBD1; clone_size: .; j_call: TRBJ1-1; v_call: TRBV4-1; cdr3_aa: CASSQGPLWQGGKNTEAFF; cdr3_nt: TGCGCCAGCAGCCAAGGGCCCCTTTGGCAGGGGGGTAAAAACACTGAAGCTTTCTTT
d_call: .; clone_size: .; j_call: TRBJ2-1; v_call: TRBV5-8; cdr3_aa: CASSPHSGMSYNEQFF; cdr3_nt: TGTGCCAGCAGCCCTCATAGCGGAATGTCCTACAATGAGCAGTTCTTC